Below are 12 T cell receptor beta chains sequenced from a single sample in a study of blood T cell repertoires in COVID-19. Some clones are missing from TCRdb's copy, which holds only in-frame ones; the method was immunoSEQ multiplex PCR. The sample carries around 140,000 clones, less than 90% recorded once. The sequenced material came from peripheral blood. The origin of the receptors is a man aged 60 to 69 with acute or convalescent COVID-19.

The chain carries TRBV24-1 and TRBJ2-5; a weak D match, TRBD1 (6 bases). V was cut by 1 base and J by 0 bases, with 11 bases left in between. The V gene's germline CDR1 is KGHDR and CDR2 SFDVKD. The CDR3 runs to 16 residues. The CDR3 here is CATSDLRTGNQETQYF. The CDR3 nucleotides are TGTGCCACCAGTGATTTACGAACAGGGAACCAAGAGACCCAGTACTTC.

The chain links TRBV27 to TRBJ2-1, with D possibly being TRBD2 (5 bases). Germline V gene data show CDR1 as MNHEY and CDR2 as SMNVEV (reference sequence). This CDR3 is built from 14 residues. Trimming took 5 bases from V and 9 from J, leaving 17 bases between them. CDR3 sequence (DNA): TGTGCCAGCAGTCCAACGACAACAGAGGGTGAGCAGTTCTTC. Translation: CASSPTTTEGEQFF.

The V call is TRBV19, the J call TRBJ2-5; D perhaps matches TRBD1 (5 bases). Germline V gives CDR1 LNHDA, CDR2 SQIVND (reference sequence). Trimming took off 5 bases at V and 3 bases at J, with 13 bases between the two ends. The CDR3 totals 14 residues. The chain's CDR3 is CASSRQGLEETQYF. The CDR3 DNA follows: TGTGCCAGTAGTCGGCAGGGATTGGAAGAGACCCAGTACTTC.

The gene calls are TRBV6-5 and TRBJ1-2; TRBD1 matches at 7 bases. The germline gives CDR1 MNHEY, CDR2 SVGAGI. CDR3 length: 15 residues. With V trimmed by 0 bases and J by 8 bases, 9 bases remained unmatched. CDR3 in amino acids: CASSYSPGQLDGYTF. The CDR3 DNA reads TGTGCCAGCAGTTACTCTCCGGGACAGTTGGACGGCTACACCTTC.

In its sample, this clone was seen a few times. The V gene is TRBV2, the J gene TRBJ2-7, with a possible D match to TRBD1 (6 bases). Germline-derived CDR1 and CDR2 are SNHLY and FYNNEI. V lost 7 bases to trimming and J lost 7 bases, with 20 bases between them. The CDR3 spans 14 residues. The CDR3 sequence: CASTSRGITGEQYF. The CDR3 bases are TGTGCCAGCACCTCACGTGGGATTACAGGGGAGCAGTACTTC.

The rearrangement uses TRBV6-5 and TRBJ2-2; TRBD2 is a possible D gene (8 bases). Trimming stripped 7 bases from V and 5 bases from J, with 17 bases between. Germline values: CDR1 MNHEY, CDR2 SVGAGI. This CDR3 has 15 residues. CDR3 in amino acids: CASKGAAGATGELFF. CDR3 in DNA: TGTGCCAGCAAGGGGGCAGCGGGAGCAACCGGGGAGCTGTTTTTT.

The chain couples TRBV6-6 to TRBJ1-4; 9 bases are a match to TRBD1. The J segment lost 3 bases and the V segment lost 6 bases, leaving 11 bases of the junction unmatched. CDR1 is MNHNY, CDR2 SVGAGI, per germline (reference sequence). This CDR3 has 17 amino acids. For the CDR3, the DNA is TGTGCCAGCAGGCGACAGGGGGATCGCAATGCTAATGAAAAACTGTTTTTT. Amino acid sequence: CASRRQGDRNANEKLFF.

This chain uses TRBV6-5 with TRBJ1-2; possible D gene TRBD1, 6 bases. V gave up 6 bases and J gave up 5 bases, with 13 bases separating them. The germline CDR1 and CDR2 sequences are MNHEY and SVGAGI. The CDR3 length is 13 residues. The CDR3 DNA reads TGTGCCAGCAGGCAAGGGGGACCTTATGGCTACACCTTC. Its translation is CASRQGGPYGYTF.

This clone was counted a few times. Distinct nucleotide sequences in the sample also encode this CDR3. The chain links TRBV5-1 to TRBJ1-1; D is unclear. Germline-derived CDR1 and CDR2 are SGHRS and YFSETQ. Between the trimmed V and J ends, which lost 0 bases and 0 bases, there was a span of 9 bases. The CDR3 consists of 15 residues. DNA of the CDR3: TGCGCCAGCAGCTTGGGAGGTCAGATGAACACTGAAGCTTTCTTT. It specifies CASSLGGQMNTEAFF.

As for this clone: Other DNA sequences from this sample encode an identical CDR3 as well. The V gene is TRBV5-1, the J gene TRBJ1-1, with D unclear. Germline CDR1 is SGHRS and CDR2 is YFSETQ. V shed 0 bases and J shed 1 base, with 7 bases lying between them. This CDR3 has 14 amino acids. CDR3 sequence reads: CASSLDAGNTEAFF. The CDR3 DNA reads TGCGCCAGCAGCTTGGACGCAGGGAACACTGAAGCTTTCTTT.

The chain has TRBV19 and TRBJ1-6; no firm D call. Germline-derived CDR1 and CDR2 are LNHDA and SQIVND (reference sequence). The CDR3 is 12 amino acids. V lost 5 bases and J lost 10, with 9 bases in between. The CDR3 spells CASSAAQSPLHF. Here the CDR3 DNA reads TGTGCCAGTAGTGCCGCTCAGTCACCCCTCCACTTT.

This clone was seen ten or more times. V gene TRBV27 combines with J gene TRBJ1-1, with TRBD1 as a possible D gene (5 bases). The CDR3 extends over 15 amino acids. Between the trimmed V and J ends, which lost 2 bases and 2 bases, there was a span of 12 bases. Germline values: CDR1 MNHEY, CDR2 SMNVEV (reference sequence). The CDR3 is CASSLAGRGNTEAFF. Written as DNA, the CDR3 is TGTGCCAGCAGTTTAGCGGGAAGGGGAAACACTGAAGCTTTCTTT.